This record covers a single T cell receptor beta chain. Trimming removed 0 bases at V and 5 bases at J, with 14 bases between. This CDR3 has 15 residues. Germline lookup yields CDR1 SGHRS and CDR2 YFSETQ. The table came from immunoSEQ multiplex PCR; TCRdb's copy has only in-frame clones and leaves some out. Altogether about 120,000 clones are present, over 70% being singletons, with the ten largest covering roughly 4%. The data belong to a study of blood T cell repertoires in COVID-19. The wider study: COVID-19 samples, acute and convalescent, were from the United States, Italy and Spain.

What was sequenced was peripheral blood. The TCR sequence derives from a woman aged 45 to 65 with acute or convalescent COVID-19. The chain combines TRBV5-1 with TRBJ1-1; unclear D gene. The CDR3 DNA reads as TGCGCCAGCAGCTTGGGTTCGGGAAGAGGAACTGAAGCTTTCTTT. Translated, it gives CASSLGSGRGTEAFF.